Listed here are 13 T cell receptor beta chains from one sample, sequenced in a study of response to subunit inactivated influenza vaccine. TCRdb re-derived calls from the RT-PCR reads in MiXCR, one entry per CDR3 protein. The repertoire holds around 650,000 distinct CDR3 sequences, with approximately 14% as singletons. Material: PBMCs from blood, obtained 12 days after vaccination. The source of these receptors is a man in his fifties who received an inactivated influenza vaccine.

This clonotype was observed a handful of times. The chain is built from TRBV5-1 and TRBJ2-6, with D hard to call. CDR3 length equals 14 residues. Germline lookup yields CDR1 SGHRS and CDR2 YFSETQ. V lost 0 bases, J lost 8 bases, and 9 bases lay in between. CDR3 in DNA: TGCGCCAGCAGCTTGGAGAGTTGGTCCAACGTCCTGACTTTC. It encodes CASSLESWSNVLTF.

This clonotype was seen a few times. The J gene is TRBJ2-7, the V gene TRBV4-1, with D possibly being TRBD2 (6 bases). Trimming removed 0 bases at V and 0 bases at J, with 12 bases between. This CDR3 is 16 amino acids long. The germline V gene has CDR1 MGHRA and CDR2 YSYEKL. CDR3 sequence reads: CASSQEGLGTSYEQYF. The DNA for the CDR3 is TGCGCCAGCAGCCAAGAGGGACTGGGGACCTCCTACGAGCAGTACTTC.

The table lists this clonotype with a few counts. V usage is TRBV5-1 and J usage is TRBJ1-4; D perhaps matches TRBD1 (5 bases). The CDR3 is 15 amino acids. In germline, CDR1 is SGHRS, CDR2 YFSETQ. V lost 4 bases and J 6 bases, leaving 16 bases between the germline ends. The CDR3 sequence is CASSLGTARDEKLFF. The CDR3 nucleotides read TGCGCCAGCAGCCTAGGGACCGCTCGGGATGAAAAACTGTTTTTT. Complete variable domain (other parts from reference TRBV5-1 and TRBJ1-4): KAGVTQTPRYLIKTRGQQVTLSCSPISGHRSVSWYQQTPGQGLQFLFEYFSETQRNKGNFPGRFSGRQFSNSRSEMNVSTLELGDSALYLCASSLGTARDEKLFFGSGTQLSVL.

The rearrangement joins TRBV4-3 to TRBJ2-4; D is unresolved. The germline CDR1 and CDR2 sequences are LGHNA and YSLEER. The length of the CDR3 is 14 residues. Trimming removed 1 base at V and 6 bases at J, with 10 bases between. The CDR3 DNA reads TGCGCCAGCAGCCAAGTCGGGCGTGGAAACATTCAGTACTTC. Translating gives CASSQVGRGNIQYF.

This clonotype was observed a few times. CDR3 coding DNA: TGCGCCAGCAGCCCCGGGCCGGGGGGAACCGGGGAGCTGTTTTTT. Encoded protein: CASSPGPGGTGELFF. The chain joins TRBV5-1 to TRBJ2-2; 7 bases are a match to TRBD2. CDR1 is SGHRS and CDR2 is YFSETQ in the germline V gene. Germline trimming cut 4 bases from V and 5 bases from J; bases unmatched to any gene: 8. This CDR3 has 15 amino acids.

The J gene is TRBJ2-1, the V gene TRBV20-1, with D tentatively TRBD1 or TRBD2 (5 bases each). This CDR3 has 14 residues. Trimming left V 1 base short and J 6 bases short, with 13 bases between. Germline-derived CDR1 and CDR2 are DFQATT and SNEGSKA (reference sequence). The CDR3 sequence is CSARGGVRSNEQFF. CDR3 bases: TGCAGTGCTAGAGGAGGGGTGAGGTCCAATGAGCAGTTCTTC.

This clonotype was recorded at least ten times. The CDR3 nucleotides read TGCAGTGCTAGTAGCGCCAGCTTTAACACTGAAGCTTTCTTT. Protein: CSASSASFNTEAFF. V usage is TRBV20-1 and J usage is TRBJ1-1; no definite D call. The V end was cut by 3 bases, the J end by 2 bases, with 13 bases between. The CDR3 is 14 amino acids. Germline assignment: CDR1 DFQATT and CDR2 SNEGSKA (reference sequence).

This clonotype was observed at least ten times. This chain joins TRBV20-1 and TRBJ2-5; weak D call: TRBD1 (6 bases). CDR3 size: 18 residues. The V and J ends lost 2 bases and 1 base respectively, with 23 bases between them. The germline V gene encodes CDR1 DFQATT and CDR2 SNEGSKA (reference sequence). The chain's CDR3 is CSARPRTVDHLFQETQYF. As DNA, the CDR3 is TGCAGTGCTAGACCAAGGACAGTCGACCACCTTTTCCAAGAGACCCAGTACTTC.

The rearrangement joins TRBV2 to TRBJ1-4; D uncertain. There are 16 residues in the CDR3. The V end was cut by 4 bases, the J end by 2 bases, with 14 bases between. Germline loops: CDR1 SNHLY, CDR2 FYNNEI. CDR3 DNA sequence: TGTGCCAGCAGTGTGATTCAGTTGAGCACTAATGAAAAACTGTTTTTT. Its translation is CASSVIQLSTNEKLFF.

This clonotype was seen only a few times. The CDR3 sequence is CASSKGLAGVEQYF. The DNA of the CDR3 is TGTGCCAGCAGTAAGGGACTAGCGGGGGTTGAGCAGTACTTC. The chain carries TRBV12-3 or TRBV12-4 and TRBJ2-7, with 14 bases fitting TRBD2. The CDR3 runs to 14 residues. J lost 7 bases, V lost 5 bases, and 4 bases had no gene match.

The CDR3 DNA follows: TGTGCCAGCAGTAACGCTGGACAGGGTCTCACCGGGGAGCTGTTTTTT. Translation: CASSNAGQGLTGELFF. V is TRBV25-1 and J is TRBJ2-2, with 8 bases fitting TRBD1. In germline, CDR1 is MGHDK, CDR2 SYGVNS. The CDR3 is 16 amino acids. Germline trimming cut 5 bases from V and 4 bases from J; bases unmatched to any gene: 9. The variable domain in full, with the rest retrieved from reference TRBV25-1 and TRBJ2-2, is EADIYQTPRYLVIGTGKKITLECSQTMGHDKMYWYQQDPGMELHLIHYSYGVNSTEKGDLSSESTVSRIRTEHFPLTLESARPSHTSQYLCASSNAGQGLTGELFFGEGSRLTVL.

The J gene is TRBJ2-5, the V gene TRBV12-3 or TRBV12-4; 8 bases are a match to TRBD2. The CDR3 runs 13 residues. Trimming at V came to 6 bases and at J to 5 bases, leaving 5 bases not matched to a gene. CDR3 in amino acids: CASRKRELETQYF. In DNA form, the CDR3 reads TGTGCCAGCAGAAAGCGGGAGCTCGAGACCCAGTACTTC.

This clonotype was recorded a few times. This chain joins TRBV15 and TRBJ1-5; 8 bases match TRBD1. This CDR3 has 12 amino acids. Germline V gene lookup returns CDR1 LNHNV and CDR2 YYDKDF (reference sequence). CDR3 bases: TGTCCTGGACAGGGAAGCAATCAGCCCCAGCATTTT. It yields the protein CPGQGSNQPQHF.